This entry concerns a single T cell receptor beta chain. This record belongs to a study of blood T cell repertoires in COVID-19. The table came from immunoSEQ multiplex PCR; TCRdb's copy has only in-frame clones and leaves some out. The table lists about 100,000 clones, about 89% of them singletons, with approximately 2.2% in the top ten. The CDR3 has 17 amino acids. V trimming: 1 base; J trimming: 0 bases; junction bases outside the gene matches: 3. In germline, CDR1 is MGHRA, CDR2 YSYEKL. The clonotype originates from a man over 45 with active COVID-19. The chain carries TRBV4-1 and TRBJ2-3; 11 bases are shared with TRBD2. The sequencing input was peripheral blood. CDR3 DNA sequence: TGCGCCAGCAGCCAAGCTAGCGGGGGGTGGAGCACAGATACGCAGTATTTT. Amino acid sequence: CASSQASGGWSTDTQYF.